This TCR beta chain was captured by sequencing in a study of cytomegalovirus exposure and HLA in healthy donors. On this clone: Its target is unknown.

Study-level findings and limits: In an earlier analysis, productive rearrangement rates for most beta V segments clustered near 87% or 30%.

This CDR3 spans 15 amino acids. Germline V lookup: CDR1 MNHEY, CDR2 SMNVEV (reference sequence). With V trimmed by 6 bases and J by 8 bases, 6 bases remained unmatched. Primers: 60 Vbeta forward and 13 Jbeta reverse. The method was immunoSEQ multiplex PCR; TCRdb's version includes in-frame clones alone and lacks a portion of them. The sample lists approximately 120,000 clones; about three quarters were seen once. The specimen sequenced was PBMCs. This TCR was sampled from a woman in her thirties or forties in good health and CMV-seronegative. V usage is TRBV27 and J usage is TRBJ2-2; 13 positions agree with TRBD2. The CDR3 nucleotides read TGTGCCAGCAGCCCCGGACTAGCGGGAGTGGGGGAGCTGTTTTTT. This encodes CASSPGLAGVGELFF.